Presented here are 17 T cell receptor beta chains from one specimen sequenced in a study of shared clonotypes between healthy human individuals. Sequencing was performed with immunoSEQ multiplex PCR; in TCRdb, only in-frame clones are kept and a portion is missing. Here the sample spans fewer than 1.8 million clones, approximately 98.5% being singletons. Material for sequencing was naive CD4+ T cells sorted from blood. Stated subset: CD45RA+ positively selected. These receptors were taken from a man aged 25 to 40 in good health.

The chain recombines TRBV27 with TRBJ1-2; 10 bases match TRBD1. Losses at the gene ends were 6 bases for V and 3 bases for J; bases not matched to a gene: 7. The CDR3 runs 15 residues. CDR1 is MNHEY and CDR2 is SMNVEV in the germline V gene (reference sequence). The CDR3 region is CASSPLGQGHYGYTF. The CDR3, as DNA: TGTGCCAGCAGCCCCCTGGGACAGGGGCACTATGGCTACACCTTC.

The chain joins TRBV5-1 to TRBJ1-2; D is uncertain. V was clipped by 4 bases and J by 1 base, with 17 bases between them. The CDR3 has 16 residues. Germline V gene lookup returns CDR1 SGHRS and CDR2 YFSETQ. The CDR3 nucleotides read TGCGCCAGCAGCCCGGACCACCTGGCCCATAACTATGGCTACACCTTC. This codes for CASSPDHLAHNYGYTF.

With regard to this clone: Additional DNA sequences in this sample encode the identical CDR3. The chain joins TRBV5-4 to TRBJ2-2; D is unresolved. Between the trimmed V and J ends, which lost 0 bases and 2 bases, there was a span of 5 bases. The CDR3 loop spans 14 amino acids. Looked up from germline, CDR1 is SGHNT and CDR2 is YYREEE (reference sequence). CDR3 DNA sequence: TGTGCCAGCAGCTTGGAAACCAACACCGGGGAGCTGTTTTTT. Protein sequence: CASSLETNTGELFF.

The chain is built from TRBV11-2 and TRBJ2-7; 9 bases line up with TRBD2. The V segment lost 1 base and the J segment 6 bases; nucleotides outside the gene matches: 4. CDR3 length equals 14 residues. Germline loops: CDR1 SGHAT, CDR2 FQNNGV. The CDR3 loop is CASSLASGIFEQYF. The CDR3 DNA reads TGTGCCAGCAGCTTAGCTAGCGGGATATTCGAGCAGTACTTC.

The J gene is TRBJ2-5, the V gene TRBV11-3; 9 bases map to TRBD1. The CDR3 spans 16 residues. Germline values: CDR1 SGHNT, CDR2 YENEEA. J was trimmed by 3 bases and V by 0 bases; bases with no gene match: 5. In nucleotides, the CDR3 is TGTGCCAGCAGCTTAGAAACTGGACAGGGGAAAGAGACCCAGTACTTC. Amino acid sequence: CASSLETGQGKETQYF.

The rearrangement joins TRBV11-3 to TRBJ1-3; the D is unclear. Germline values: CDR1 SGHNT, CDR2 YENEEA. This CDR3 has 13 amino acids. V lost 1 base to trimming and J lost 10 bases, with 11 bases between them. In DNA, the CDR3 is TGTGCCAGCAGCTTAGGGCCGCGGGGAACCATATATTTT. Encoded protein: CASSLGPRGTIYF.

CDR3: CASGRSNGPYNEQFF. DNA of the CDR3: TGTGCTAGTGGCCGGAGCAACGGTCCCTACAATGAGCAGTTCTTC. V gene TRBV12-5 combines with J gene TRBJ2-1; D gene unclear. This CDR3 is built from 15 residues. Trimming left V 6 bases short and J 2 bases short, with 14 bases between. From germline, CDR1 is LGHNT and CDR2 FRNRAP.

The rearrangement joins TRBV14 to TRBJ1-5, with 7 bases that match TRBD1. The CDR3 runs 14 residues. Germline V gives CDR1 SGHDN, CDR2 FVKESK. V trimming: 2 bases; J trimming: 5 bases; junction bases outside the gene matches: 3. The CDR3 loop reads CASSQSTGDQPQHF. CDR3 sequence (DNA): TGTGCCAGCAGCCAAAGTACAGGGGATCAGCCCCAGCATTTT. Full variable domain (missing parts from reference TRBV14 and TRBJ1-5): EAGVTQFPSHSVIEKGQTVTLRCDPISGHDNLYWYRRVMGKEIKFLLHFVKESKQDESGMPNNRFLAERTGGTYSTLKVQPAELEDSGVYFCASSQSTGDQPQHFGDGTRLSIL.

The genes are TRBV5-1 and TRBJ2-1; a possible D gene is TRBD1 (6 bases). This CDR3 is 14 amino acids long. V lost 1 base and J 6 bases, leaving 11 bases between the germline ends. Germline CDR1 SGHRS, CDR2 YFSETQ. CDR3 nucleotide sequence: TGCGCCAGCAGCTTGTCCACAGGGTTCAATGAGCAGTTCTTC. It codes for CASSLSTGFNEQFF. Supplemented by reference TRBV5-1 and TRBJ2-1, the full variable domain reads KAGVTQTPRYLIKTRGQQVTLSCSPISGHRSVSWYQQTPGQGLQFLFEYFSETQRNKGNFPGRFSGRQFSNSRSEMNVSTLELGDSALYLCASSLSTGFNEQFFGPGTRLTVL.

The rearrangement joins TRBV11-2 to TRBJ2-2; no reliable D call. The germline V and J ends were trimmed by 2 bases and 0 bases, with 7 bases remaining between them. The CDR3 consists of 15 residues. Germline V gene lookup returns CDR1 SGHAT and CDR2 FQNNGV. The CDR3 reads CASSLYIANTGELFF. The DNA for the CDR3 is TGTGCCAGCAGCTTATATATCGCGAACACCGGGGAGCTGTTTTTT.

J is TRBJ1-5 and V is TRBV25-1; no reliable D call. Germline V gene data show CDR1 as MGHDK and CDR2 as SYGVNS. Trimming left V 4 bases short and J 9 bases short, with 13 bases between. There are 13 residues in the CDR3. The CDR3 sequence: CASSGKGPGPQHF. In DNA, the CDR3 is TGTGCCAGCAGTGGGAAAGGCCCCGGGCCCCAGCATTTT.

The CDR3 spells CASSRTASSYNEQFF. Here the CDR3 DNA reads TGTGCCAGCAGTCGGACAGCGAGCTCCTACAATGAGCAGTTCTTC. J is TRBJ2-1 and V is TRBV6-5, with a tentative D call TRBD1 (6 bases). V dropped 5 bases and J dropped 0 bases, with 11 bases sitting between them. The CDR3 spans 15 residues. Germline V CDR1 and CDR2: MNHEY, SVGAGI.

The chain employs TRBV5-8 and TRBJ1-3; D is unresolved. Trimming removed 2 bases at V and 0 bases at J, with 3 bases between. The CDR3 is made up of 13 amino acids. Germline-derived CDR1 and CDR2 are SGHTS and YDEGEE. CDR3 in amino acids: CASSFRSGNTIYF. CDR3 coding DNA: TGTGCCAGCAGCTTCCGCTCTGGAAACACCATATATTTT. Drawing the rest from reference TRBV5-8 and TRBJ1-3, the complete variable domain is EAGVTQSPTHLIKTRGQQATLRCSPISGHTSVYWYQQALGLGLQFLLWYDEGEERNRGNFPPRFSGRQFPNYSSELNVNALELEDSALYLCASSFRSGNTIYFGEGSWLTVV.

The chain couples TRBV29-1 to TRBJ2-5, with D maybe TRBD1 (5 bases). Germline V gene data show CDR1 as SQVTM and CDR2 as ANQGSEA. With 3 bases removed from V and 5 bases from J, the gap between germline ends came to 13 bases. The CDR3 is 13 amino acids. CDR3: CSVDGAGRETQYF. For the CDR3, the DNA is TGCAGCGTTGATGGGGCAGGGCGCGAGACCCAGTACTTC.

This clone has only one observation. The chain is built from TRBV15 and TRBJ2-7; possibly TRBD2 for D (5 bases). Germline CDR1 LNHNV, CDR2 YYDKDF (reference sequence). The V end lost 0 bases, the J end lost 6 bases, and 12 bases lay between the germline ends. CDR3 length equals 14 residues. The DNA of the CDR3 is TGTGCCACCAGCAGAGATTTGGCTAGCCCCGAGCAGTACTTC. Translating gives CATSRDLASPEQYF.

The rearrangement joins TRBV29-1 to TRBJ2-2, with no clear D. V lost 4 bases and J lost 5, with 11 bases in between. The CDR3 consists of 13 residues. Germline lookup yields CDR1 SQVTM and CDR2 ANQGSEA. The CDR3 DNA sequence: TGCAGCGTTGGCCCAGATCGAACCGGGGAGCTGTTTTTT. It translates to CSVGPDRTGELFF.

V gene TRBV2 combines with J gene TRBJ2-5; D not certain. The CDR3 consists of 14 residues. CDR1 is SNHLY, CDR2 FYNNEI, per germline. Trimming left V 4 bases short and J 0 bases short, with 9 bases between. CDR3 coding DNA: TGTGCCAGCAGTGTGGTCAGCAACCAAGAGACCCAGTACTTC. It codes for CASSVVSNQETQYF.